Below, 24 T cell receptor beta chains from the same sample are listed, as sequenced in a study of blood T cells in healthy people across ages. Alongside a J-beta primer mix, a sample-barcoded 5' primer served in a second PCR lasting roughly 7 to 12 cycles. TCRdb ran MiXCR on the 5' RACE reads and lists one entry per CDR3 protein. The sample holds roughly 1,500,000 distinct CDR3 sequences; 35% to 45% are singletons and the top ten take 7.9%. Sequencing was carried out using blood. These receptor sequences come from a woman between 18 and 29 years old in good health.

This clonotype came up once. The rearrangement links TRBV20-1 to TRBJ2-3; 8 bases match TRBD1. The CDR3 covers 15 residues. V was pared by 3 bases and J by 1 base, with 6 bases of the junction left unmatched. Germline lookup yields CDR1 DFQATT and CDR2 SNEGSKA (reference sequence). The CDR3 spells CSARRTGKGTDTQYF. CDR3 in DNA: TGCAGTGCTAGGCGGACAGGGAAGGGCACAGATACGCAGTATTTT.

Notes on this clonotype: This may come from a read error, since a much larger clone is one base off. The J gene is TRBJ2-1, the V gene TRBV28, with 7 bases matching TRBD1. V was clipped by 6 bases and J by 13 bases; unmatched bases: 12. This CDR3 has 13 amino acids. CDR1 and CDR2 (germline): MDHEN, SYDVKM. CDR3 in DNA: TGTGCCAGCAGAAAACAGGGGTACGAGACCCAGTTCTTC. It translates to CASRKQGYETQFF.

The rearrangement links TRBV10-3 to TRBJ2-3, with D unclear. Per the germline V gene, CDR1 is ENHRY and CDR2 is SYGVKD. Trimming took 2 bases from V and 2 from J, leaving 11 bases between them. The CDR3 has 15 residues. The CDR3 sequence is CAISEGKSPTDTQYF. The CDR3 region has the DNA TGTGCCATCAGTGAGGGGAAGTCGCCCACAGATACGCAGTATTTT.

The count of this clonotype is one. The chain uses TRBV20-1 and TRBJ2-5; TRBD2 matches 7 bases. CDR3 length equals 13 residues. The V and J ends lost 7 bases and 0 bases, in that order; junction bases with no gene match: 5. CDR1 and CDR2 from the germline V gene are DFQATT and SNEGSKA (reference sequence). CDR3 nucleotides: TGCAGTGTCGGCGGGGGATACCAAGAGACCCAGTACTTC. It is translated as CSVGGGYQETQYF.

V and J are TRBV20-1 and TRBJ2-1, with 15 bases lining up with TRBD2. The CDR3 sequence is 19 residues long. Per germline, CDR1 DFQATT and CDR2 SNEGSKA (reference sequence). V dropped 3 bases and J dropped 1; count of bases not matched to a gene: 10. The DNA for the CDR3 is TGCAGTGCTAGGGTGGGACTAGCGGGGGGCCCGAGTTCCTACAATGAGCAGTTCTTC. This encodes CSARVGLAGGPSSYNEQFF.

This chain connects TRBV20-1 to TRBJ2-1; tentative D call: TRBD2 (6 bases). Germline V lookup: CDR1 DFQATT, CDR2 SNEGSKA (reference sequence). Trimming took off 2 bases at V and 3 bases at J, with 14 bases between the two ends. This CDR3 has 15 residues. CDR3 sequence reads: CSARRGLDIYNEQFF. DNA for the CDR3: TGCAGTGCTAGAAGGGGACTGGATATCTACAATGAGCAGTTCTTC.

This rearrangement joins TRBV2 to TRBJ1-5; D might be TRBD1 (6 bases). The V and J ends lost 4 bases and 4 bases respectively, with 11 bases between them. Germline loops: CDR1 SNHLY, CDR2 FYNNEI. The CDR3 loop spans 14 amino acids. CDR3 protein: CASSGRGGNQPQHF. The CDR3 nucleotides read TGTGCCAGCAGTGGCAGGGGCGGGAATCAGCCCCAGCATTTT.

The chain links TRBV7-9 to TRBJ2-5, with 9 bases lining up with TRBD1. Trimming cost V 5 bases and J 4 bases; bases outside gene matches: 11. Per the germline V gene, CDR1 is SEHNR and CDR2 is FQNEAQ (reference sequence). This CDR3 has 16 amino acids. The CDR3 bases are TGTGCCAGCAGCGCTCCCGGGACAGGGCATGGAGAGACCCAGTACTTC. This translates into CASSAPGTGHGETQYF.

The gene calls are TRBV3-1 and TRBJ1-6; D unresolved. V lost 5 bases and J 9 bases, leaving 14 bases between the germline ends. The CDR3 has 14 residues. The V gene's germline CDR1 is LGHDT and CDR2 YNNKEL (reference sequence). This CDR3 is CASSEAEGSSPLHF. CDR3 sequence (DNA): TGTGCCAGCAGCGAGGCAGAAGGGAGTTCACCCCTCCACTTT.

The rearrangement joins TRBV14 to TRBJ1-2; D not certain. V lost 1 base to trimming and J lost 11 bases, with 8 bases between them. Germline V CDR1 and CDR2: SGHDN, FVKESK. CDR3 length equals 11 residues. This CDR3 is CASSQGWGYTF. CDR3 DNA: TGTGCCAGCAGCCAAGGGTGGGGTTACACCTTC.

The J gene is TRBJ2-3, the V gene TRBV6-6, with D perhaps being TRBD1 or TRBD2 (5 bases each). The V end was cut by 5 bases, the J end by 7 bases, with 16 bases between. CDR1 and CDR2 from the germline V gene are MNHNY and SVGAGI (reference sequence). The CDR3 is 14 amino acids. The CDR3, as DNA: TGTGCCAGCAGTGATGGGGGTGTGAAAAATACGCAGTATTTT. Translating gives CASSDGGVKNTQYF.

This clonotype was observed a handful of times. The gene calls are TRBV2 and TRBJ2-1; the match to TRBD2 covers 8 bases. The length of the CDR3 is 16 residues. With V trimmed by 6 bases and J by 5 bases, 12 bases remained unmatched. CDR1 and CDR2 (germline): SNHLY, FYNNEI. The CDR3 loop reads CASSTVSGTSDNEQFF. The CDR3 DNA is TGTGCCAGCAGCACCGTTAGCGGGACGTCCGACAATGAGCAGTTCTTC.

CDR3 residues: CASSERGRRETQYF. The CDR3 DNA reads TGTGCCAGCAGTGAAAGAGGCCGCAGAGAGACCCAGTACTTC. V usage is TRBV2 and J usage is TRBJ2-5; D not resolved. Germline values: CDR1 SNHLY, CDR2 FYNNEI. V lost 2 bases and J lost 4, with 11 bases in between. CDR3 length: 14 amino acids. The full variable domain, completed using reference TRBV2 and TRBJ2-5, is EPEVTQTPSHQVTQMGQEVILRCVPISNHLYFYWYRQILGQKVEFLVSFYNNEISEKSEIFDDQFSVERPDGSNFTLKIRSTKLEDSAMYFCASSERGRRETQYFGPGTRLLVL.

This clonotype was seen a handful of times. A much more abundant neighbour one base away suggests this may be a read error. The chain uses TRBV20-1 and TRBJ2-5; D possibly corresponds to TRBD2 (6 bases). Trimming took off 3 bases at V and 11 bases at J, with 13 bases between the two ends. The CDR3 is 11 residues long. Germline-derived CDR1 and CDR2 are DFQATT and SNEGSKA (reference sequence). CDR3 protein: CSASGGNEQYF. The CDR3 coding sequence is TGCAGTGCTAGCGGGGGTAATGAGCAGTACTTC.

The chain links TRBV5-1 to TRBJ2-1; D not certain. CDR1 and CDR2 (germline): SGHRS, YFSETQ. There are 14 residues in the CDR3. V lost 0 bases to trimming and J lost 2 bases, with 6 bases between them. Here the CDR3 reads CASSLDSTYNEQFF. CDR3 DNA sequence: TGCGCCAGCAGCTTGGACAGTACCTACAATGAGCAGTTCTTC.

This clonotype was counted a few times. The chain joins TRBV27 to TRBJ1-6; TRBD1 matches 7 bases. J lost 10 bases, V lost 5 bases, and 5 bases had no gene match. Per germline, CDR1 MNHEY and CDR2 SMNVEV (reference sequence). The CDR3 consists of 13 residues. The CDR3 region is CASSMTGWSPLHF. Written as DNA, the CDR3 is TGTGCCAGCAGTATGACAGGGTGGTCACCCCTCCACTTT.

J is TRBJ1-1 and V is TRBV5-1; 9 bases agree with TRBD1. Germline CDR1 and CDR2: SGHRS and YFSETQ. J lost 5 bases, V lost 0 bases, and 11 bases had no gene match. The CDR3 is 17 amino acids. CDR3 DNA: TGCGCCAGCAGCTTGGTCGGGACAGGGATATCGGGGACTGAAGCTTTCTTT. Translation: CASSLVGTGISGTEAFF.

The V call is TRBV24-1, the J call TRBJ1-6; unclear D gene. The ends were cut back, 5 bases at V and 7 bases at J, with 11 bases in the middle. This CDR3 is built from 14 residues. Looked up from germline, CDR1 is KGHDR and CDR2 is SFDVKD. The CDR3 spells CATSAAVPNSPLHF. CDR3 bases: TGTGCCACCAGTGCGGCAGTACCAAATTCACCCCTCCACTTT.

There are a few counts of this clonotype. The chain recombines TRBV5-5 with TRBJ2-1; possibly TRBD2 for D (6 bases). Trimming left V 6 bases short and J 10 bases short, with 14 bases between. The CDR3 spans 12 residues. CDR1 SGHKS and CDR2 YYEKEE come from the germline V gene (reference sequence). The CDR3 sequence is CASNPMGGEQFF. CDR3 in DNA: TGTGCCAGCAACCCGATGGGAGGCGAGCAGTTCTTC.

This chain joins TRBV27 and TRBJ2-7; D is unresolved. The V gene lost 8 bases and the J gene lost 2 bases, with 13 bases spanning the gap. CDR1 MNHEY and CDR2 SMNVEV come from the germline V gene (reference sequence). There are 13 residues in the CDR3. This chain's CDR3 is CASALGIAYEQYF. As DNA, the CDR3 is TGTGCCAGCGCTTTAGGAATCGCCTACGAGCAGTACTTC.

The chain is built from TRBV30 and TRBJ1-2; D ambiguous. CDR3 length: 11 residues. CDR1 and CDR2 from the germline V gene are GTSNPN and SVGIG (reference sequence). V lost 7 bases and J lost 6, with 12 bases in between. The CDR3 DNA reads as TGTGCCTTCCGCAAAGTCGATGGCTACACCTTC. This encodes CAFRKVDGYTF. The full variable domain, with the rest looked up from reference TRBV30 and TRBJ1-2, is SQTIHQWPATLVQPVGSPLSLECTVEGTSNPNLYWYRQAAGRGLQLLFYSVGIGQISSEVPQNLSASRPQDRQFILSSKKLLLSDSGFYLCAFRKVDGYTFGSGTRLTVV.

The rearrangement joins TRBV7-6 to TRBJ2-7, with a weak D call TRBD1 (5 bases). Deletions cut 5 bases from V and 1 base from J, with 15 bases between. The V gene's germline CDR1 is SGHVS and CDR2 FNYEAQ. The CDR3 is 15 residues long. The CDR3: CASSQSGLVSYEQYF. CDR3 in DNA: TGTGCCAGCAGCCAATCAGGGTTAGTGTCCTACGAGCAGTACTTC.

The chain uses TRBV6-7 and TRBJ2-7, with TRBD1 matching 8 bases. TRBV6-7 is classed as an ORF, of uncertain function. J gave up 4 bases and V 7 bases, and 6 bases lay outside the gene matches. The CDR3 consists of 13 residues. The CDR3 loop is CASNRQGMYEQYF. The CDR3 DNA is TGTGCCAGCAACAGACAGGGGATGTACGAGCAGTACTTC.

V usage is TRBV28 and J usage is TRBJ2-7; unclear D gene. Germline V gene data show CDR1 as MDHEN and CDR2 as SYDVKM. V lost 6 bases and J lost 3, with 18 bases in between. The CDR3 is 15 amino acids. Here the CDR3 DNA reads TGTGCCAGCAGCGTGAATCGTCCGAAAAACTACGAGCAGTACTTC. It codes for CASSVNRPKNYEQYF.